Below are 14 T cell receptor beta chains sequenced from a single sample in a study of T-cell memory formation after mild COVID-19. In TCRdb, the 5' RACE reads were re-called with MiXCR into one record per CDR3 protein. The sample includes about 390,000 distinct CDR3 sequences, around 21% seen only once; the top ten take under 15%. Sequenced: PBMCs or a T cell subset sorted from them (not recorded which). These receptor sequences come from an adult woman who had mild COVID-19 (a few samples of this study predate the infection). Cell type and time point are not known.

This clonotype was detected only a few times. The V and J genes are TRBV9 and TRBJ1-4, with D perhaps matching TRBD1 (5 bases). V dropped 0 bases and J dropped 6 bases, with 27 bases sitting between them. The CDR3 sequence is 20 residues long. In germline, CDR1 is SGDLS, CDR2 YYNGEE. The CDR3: CASSVEKGYTGHPNDEKLFF. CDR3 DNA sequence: TGTGCCAGCAGCGTAGAGAAAGGGTATACTGGACACCCAAATGATGAAAAACTGTTTTTT.

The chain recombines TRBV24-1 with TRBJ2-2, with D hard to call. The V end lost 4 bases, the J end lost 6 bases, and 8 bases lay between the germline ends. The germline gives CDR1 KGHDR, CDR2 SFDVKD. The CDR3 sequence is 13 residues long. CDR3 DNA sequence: TGTGCCACCAGTGACCCCGTCTCCGGGGAGCTGTTTTTT. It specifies CATSDPVSGELFF.

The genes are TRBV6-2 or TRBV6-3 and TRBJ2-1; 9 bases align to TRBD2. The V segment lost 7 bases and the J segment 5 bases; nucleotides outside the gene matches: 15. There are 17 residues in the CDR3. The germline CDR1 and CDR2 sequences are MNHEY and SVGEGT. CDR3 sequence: CASIGSLGGRDHNEQFF. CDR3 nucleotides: TGTGCCAGCATCGGCTCGTTGGGCGGGAGGGACCACAATGAGCAGTTCTTC.

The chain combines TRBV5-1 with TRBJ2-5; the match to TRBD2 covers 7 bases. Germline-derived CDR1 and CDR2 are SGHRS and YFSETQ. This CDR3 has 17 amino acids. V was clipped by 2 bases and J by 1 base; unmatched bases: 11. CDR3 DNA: TGCGCCAGCAGCTTTAAAGGTTTCGGGGAGGGCCAAGAGACCCAGTACTTC. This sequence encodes CASSFKGFGEGQETQYF. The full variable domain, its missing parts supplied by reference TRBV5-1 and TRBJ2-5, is KAGVTQTPRYLIKTRGQQVTLSCSPISGHRSVSWYQQTPGQGLQFLFEYFSETQRNKGNFPGRFSGRQFSNSRSEMNVSTLELGDSALYLCASSFKGFGEGQETQYFGPGTRLLVL.

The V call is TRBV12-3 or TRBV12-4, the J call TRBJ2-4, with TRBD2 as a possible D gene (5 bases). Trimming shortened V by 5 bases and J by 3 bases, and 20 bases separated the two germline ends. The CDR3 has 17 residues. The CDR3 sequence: CASSPTGSPLGKNIQYF. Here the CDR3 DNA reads TGTGCCAGCAGTCCGACGGGGTCCCCGTTGGGCAAAAACATTCAGTACTTC.

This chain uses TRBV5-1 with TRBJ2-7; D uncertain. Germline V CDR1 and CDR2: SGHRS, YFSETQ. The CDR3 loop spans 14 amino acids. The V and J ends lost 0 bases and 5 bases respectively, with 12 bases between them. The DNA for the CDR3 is TGCGCCAGCAGCTTGGGGCGTCAGGTAAACGAGCAGTACTTC. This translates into CASSLGRQVNEQYF.

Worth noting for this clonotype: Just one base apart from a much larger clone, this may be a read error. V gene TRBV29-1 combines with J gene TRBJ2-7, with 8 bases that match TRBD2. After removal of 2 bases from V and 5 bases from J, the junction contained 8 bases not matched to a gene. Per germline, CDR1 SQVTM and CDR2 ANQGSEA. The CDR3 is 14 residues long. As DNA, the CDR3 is TGCAGCGTTGAATCGGGGGGGCCCCCCGACGAGCAGTACTTC. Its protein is CSVESGGPPDEQYF.

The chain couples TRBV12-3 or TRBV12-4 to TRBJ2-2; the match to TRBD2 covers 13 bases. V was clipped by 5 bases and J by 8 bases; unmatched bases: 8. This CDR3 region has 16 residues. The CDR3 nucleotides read TGTGCCAGCAGTCCGAGACTAGCGGGGGGCCGGGGGGAGCTGTTTTTT. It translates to CASSPRLAGGRGELFF.

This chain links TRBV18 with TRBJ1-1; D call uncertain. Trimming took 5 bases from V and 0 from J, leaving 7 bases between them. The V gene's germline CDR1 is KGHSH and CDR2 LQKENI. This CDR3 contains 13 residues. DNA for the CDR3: TGTGCCAGCTCAACTGAGATGAACACTGAAGCTTTCTTT. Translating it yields CASSTEMNTEAFF.

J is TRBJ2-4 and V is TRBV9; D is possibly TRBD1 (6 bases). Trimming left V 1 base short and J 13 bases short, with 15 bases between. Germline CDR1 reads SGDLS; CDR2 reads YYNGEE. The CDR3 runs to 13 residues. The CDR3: CASSVTTSDRQYF. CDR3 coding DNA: TGTGCCAGCAGCGTAACCACCTCCGACAGGCAGTACTTC.

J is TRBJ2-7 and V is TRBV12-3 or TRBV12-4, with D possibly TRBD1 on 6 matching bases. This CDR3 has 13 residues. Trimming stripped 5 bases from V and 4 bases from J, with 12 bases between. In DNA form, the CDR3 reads TGTGCCAGCAGTCCCCGGGACAAGTACGAGCAGTACTTC. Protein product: CASSPRDKYEQYF.

The CDR3 nucleotides are TGTGCCAGCAGCGAGACCCTGGGGGAAGCTTTCTTT. As protein: CASSETLGEAFF. The genes are TRBV6-5 and TRBJ1-1; D not resolved. V was shortened by 6 bases and J by 8 bases, with 13 bases between the two germline ends. The CDR3 contains 12 residues. Germline V gene sequence: CDR1 MNHEY, CDR2 SVGAGI.

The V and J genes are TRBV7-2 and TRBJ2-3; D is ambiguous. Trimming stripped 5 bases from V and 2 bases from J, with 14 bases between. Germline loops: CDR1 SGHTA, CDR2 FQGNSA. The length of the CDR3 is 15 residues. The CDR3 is CASSKTMGPTDTQYF. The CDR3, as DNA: TGTGCCAGCAGCAAAACCATGGGCCCCACAGATACGCAGTATTTT.

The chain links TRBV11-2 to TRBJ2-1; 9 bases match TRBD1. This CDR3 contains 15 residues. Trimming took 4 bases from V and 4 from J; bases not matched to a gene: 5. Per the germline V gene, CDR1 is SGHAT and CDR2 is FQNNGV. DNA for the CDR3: TGTGCCAGCAGCTGGGACGGGACAGGGTACAATGAGCAGTTCTTC. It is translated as CASSWDGTGYNEQFF.